The source of this TCR beta chain is a study of T cells in Graves' hyperthyroidism and ophthalmopathy. Worth noting for this clonotype: Its antigen is currently unknown.

CDR3 length: 16 amino acids. With 0 bases removed from V and 6 bases from J, the gap between germline ends came to 20 bases. The germline CDR1 and CDR2 sequences are DFQATT and SNEGSKA (reference sequence). Fresh peripheral blood, approximately 9.6 ml, yielded the PBMCs. Study findings and constraints: From stable hyperthyroidism, ophthalmopathy was separated by a 13 V-J model. Most expanded thyroid clonotypes above 0.001 recurred in blood.

Amplified TCR beta CDR3 regions came from RNA transcripts. The HTBI primer set drove a first-round RT-PCR of the TCR CDR3. TCRdb reprocessed the multiplex PCR reads via MiXCR and lists one record per CDR3 protein. Here the sample spans about 410,000 distinct CDR3 sequences, 14% to 15% being singletons. This sequence joins TRBV20-1 and TRBJ1-2; D ambiguous. This clonotype was obtained from a young man with Graves' ophthalmopathy. Sequences were obtained from blood. Written as DNA, the CDR3 is TGCAGTGCTAGAGAGGAGGTGGCCTCCCGCTACCATGGCTACACCTTC. Translation gives CSAREEVASRYHGYTF.